These 5 T cell receptor beta chains were sequenced from one sample in a study of blood T cell repertoires in COVID-19. Measured with immunoSEQ multiplex PCR; TCRdb has only the in-frame clones, and not every one. The repertoire holds tens of thousands of clones, under 90% seen once, with around 43% in the top ten. Input material: peripheral blood. The receptor set was obtained from a man older than 75 with acute or convalescent COVID-19.

The chain employs TRBV19 and TRBJ1-6, with 8 bases aligning to TRBD1. J gave up 6 bases and V 6 bases, and 4 bases lay outside the gene matches. Germline V CDR1 and CDR2: LNHDA, SQIVND (reference sequence). The CDR3 is 14 residues long. CDR3 in amino acids: CASSVQGANSPLHF. CDR3 nucleotide sequence: TGTGCCAGTAGCGTTCAGGGGGCTAATTCACCCCTCCACTTT.

The V gene is TRBV9, the J gene TRBJ2-1, with 11 bases matching TRBD2. Germline V CDR1 and CDR2: SGDLS, YYNGEE. J lost 4 bases, V lost 2 bases, and 11 bases had no gene match. This CDR3 is built from 18 residues. The CDR3 nucleotides are TGTGCCAGCAGCGTTATCGCTACGGGGACTAGCGGATACAATGAGCAGTTCTTC. Translation gives CASSVIATGTSGYNEQFF.

V usage is TRBV12-5 and J usage is TRBJ2-5; the match to TRBD2 covers 8 bases. J was trimmed by 5 bases and V by 7 bases; bases with no gene match: 3. Germline V lookup: CDR1 LGHNT, CDR2 FRNRAP. This CDR3 contains 12 residues. The CDR3 sequence: CASDRGGETQYF. CDR3 sequence (DNA): TGTGCTAGTGATCGGGGGGGGGAGACCCAGTACTTC.

This chain links TRBV7-3 with TRBJ2-1, with 15 bases that match TRBD2. V shed 5 bases, J shed 7 bases, and the junction held 6 bases outside the gene matches. Germline loops: CDR1 SGHTA, CDR2 FQGTGA. CDR3 size: 16 residues. The CDR3 is CASSRFGTSGRNEQFF. The CDR3 DNA reads TGTGCCAGCAGCCGATTCGGGACTAGCGGGAGGAATGAGCAGTTCTTC. The full variable domain, in which reference TRBV7-3 and TRBJ2-1 provide the parts outside the CDR3, is GAGVSQTPSNKVTEKGKYVELRCDPISGHTALYWYRQSLGQGPEFLIYFQGTGAADDSGLPNDRFFAVRPEGSVSTLKIQRTERGDSAVYLCASSRFGTSGRNEQFFGPGTRLTVL.

The rearrangement joins TRBV28 to TRBJ2-7, with TRBD1 identical over 7 bases. The CDR3 has 14 amino acids. The ends lost 5 bases at V and 3 bases at J; junction bases unmatched: 7. Germline V CDR1 and CDR2: MDHEN, SYDVKM. DNA of the CDR3: TGTGCCAGCAGTACTCTGGACAGGTTCTACGAGCAGTACTTC. It translates to CASSTLDRFYEQYF.